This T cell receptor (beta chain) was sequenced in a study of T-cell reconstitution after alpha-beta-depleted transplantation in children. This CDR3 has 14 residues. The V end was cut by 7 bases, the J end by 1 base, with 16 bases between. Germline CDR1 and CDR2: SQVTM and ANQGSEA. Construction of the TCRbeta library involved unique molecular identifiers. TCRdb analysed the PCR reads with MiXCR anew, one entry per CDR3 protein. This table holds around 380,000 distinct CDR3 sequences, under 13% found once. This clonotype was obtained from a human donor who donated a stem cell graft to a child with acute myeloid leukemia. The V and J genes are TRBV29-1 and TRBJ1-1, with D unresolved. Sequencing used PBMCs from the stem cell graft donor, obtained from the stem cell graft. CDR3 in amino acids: CSAVSPQTNTEAFF. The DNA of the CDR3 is TGCAGCGCCGTATCGCCACAGACGAACACTGAAGCTTTCTTT.